This T cell receptor (beta chain) was captured by sequencing in a study of shared clonotypes between healthy human individuals. In the CD4+ fraction, cells were divided into CD45RA+ naive and CD45RA-negative memory subsets. This clone was counted a single time. Sequenced by immunoSEQ multiplex PCR; TCRdb stores in-frame clones only, minus some. The profile shows approximately 1.5 million clones, 95% to 99% of them singletons. The receptor was isolated from a man aged 30 to 45 in good health. Sequenced sample: naive CD4+ T cells sorted from blood. Subset denoted: CD45RA+ positively selected.

CDR3 in amino acids: CASRGLAGGSYEQYF. For the CDR3, the DNA is TGCGCCAGCAGGGGACTAGCGGGAGGCTCCTACGAGCAGTACTTC. The chain uses TRBV5-1 and TRBJ2-7; 15 bases agree with TRBD2. Germline CDR1 reads SGHRS; CDR2 reads YFSETQ. This CDR3 comprises 15 residues. V trimming: 5 bases; J trimming: 0 bases; junction bases outside the gene matches: 0.